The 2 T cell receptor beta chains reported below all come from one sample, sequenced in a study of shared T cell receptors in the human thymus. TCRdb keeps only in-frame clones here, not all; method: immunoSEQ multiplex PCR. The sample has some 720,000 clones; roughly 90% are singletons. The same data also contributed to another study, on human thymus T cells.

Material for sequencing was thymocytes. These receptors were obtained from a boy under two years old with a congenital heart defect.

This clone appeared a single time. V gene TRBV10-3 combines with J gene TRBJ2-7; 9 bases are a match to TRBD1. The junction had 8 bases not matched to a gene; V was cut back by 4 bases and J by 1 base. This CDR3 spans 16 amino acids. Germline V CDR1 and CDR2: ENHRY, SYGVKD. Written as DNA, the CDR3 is TGTGCCATCAGTGTCCCGACAGGGGGTTCGTCCTACGAGCAGTACTTC. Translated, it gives CAISVPTGGSSYEQYF.

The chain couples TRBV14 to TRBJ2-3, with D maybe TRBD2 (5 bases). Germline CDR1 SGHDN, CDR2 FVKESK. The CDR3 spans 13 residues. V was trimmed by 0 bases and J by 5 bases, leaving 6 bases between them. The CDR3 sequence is CASSQEGRDTQYF. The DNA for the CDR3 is TGTGCCAGCAGCCAAGAGGGGAGAGATACGCAGTATTTT.